This T cell receptor beta chain was documented in a study of blood T cell repertoires in COVID-19. In the study overall: Material from acute and convalescent COVID-19 was sourced from the United States, Italy and Spain. PBMCs, B-cell-depleted T cells, or T cells provided the cDNA or gDNA that made up the material.

This CDR3 has 16 residues. V trimming: 0 bases; J trimming: 1 base; junction bases outside the gene matches: 5. Germline-derived CDR1 and CDR2 are SGHDT and YYEEEE. As processed by the authors: Amplified reference gene primers provided the basis for estimating nucleated cell counts. Libraries were prepared by immunoSEQ multiplex PCR; TCRdb keeps only in-frame clonotypes and omits some of them. The DNA gave D and trimming, while V, J and clone size come from that table. The sample consists of approximately 130,000 clones, over 75% of them appearing once. J is TRBJ2-7 and V is TRBV5-6; 9 nucleotides match TRBD1. This receptor was taken from a man aged 55 to 69 with acute or convalescent COVID-19. The sequenced sample was peripheral blood. Here the CDR3 reads CASSLGGTGPSYEQYF. The CDR3 DNA is TGTGCCAGCAGCTTGGGGGGGACAGGGCCTTCCTACGAGCAGTACTTC.